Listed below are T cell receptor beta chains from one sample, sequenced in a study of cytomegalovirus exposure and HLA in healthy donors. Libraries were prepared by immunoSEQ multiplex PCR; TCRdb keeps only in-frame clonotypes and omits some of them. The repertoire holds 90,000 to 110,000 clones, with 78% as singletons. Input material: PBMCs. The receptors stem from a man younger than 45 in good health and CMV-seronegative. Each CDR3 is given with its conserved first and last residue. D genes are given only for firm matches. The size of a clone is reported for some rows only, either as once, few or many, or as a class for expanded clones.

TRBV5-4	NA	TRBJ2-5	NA	TGTGCCAGCAGCTATGGATCGGGGAGGCCAGAGACCCAGTACTTC	CASSYGSGRPETQYF
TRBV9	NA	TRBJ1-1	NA	TGTGCCAGCACTAAAGGGGAGCGGGACACTGAAGCTTTCTTT	CASTKGERDTEAFF
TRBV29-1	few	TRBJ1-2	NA	TGCAGCGTTAAGGGGACTCATGACTATGGCTACACCTTC	CSVKGTHDYGYTF
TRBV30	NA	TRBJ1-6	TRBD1	TGTGCCTGGAGTGAGGGACAGGATAATTCACCCCTCCACTTT	CAWSEGQDNSPLHF
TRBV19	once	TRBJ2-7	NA	TGTGCCAGCCGCGCGGTGGCGAGCTCCTACGAGCAGTACTTC	CASRAVASSYEQYF
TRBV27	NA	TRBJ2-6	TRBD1	TGTGCCAGCAGTCCAATGGGACAGGCCATCTCTGGGGCCAACGTCCTGACTTTC	CASSPMGQAISGANVLTF
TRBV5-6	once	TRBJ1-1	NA	TGTGCCAGCAGCTCCTCCGGGACAAGGAGGAACACTGAAGCTTTCTTT	CASSSSGTRRNTEAFF
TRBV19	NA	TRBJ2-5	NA	TGTGCCAGTAGCCCCAGGGGCCCGCAAGAGACCCAGTACTTC	CASSPRGPQETQYF
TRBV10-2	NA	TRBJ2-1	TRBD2	TGCGCCAGCAGATCGACTAGCCGGGGTGAGCAGTTCTTC	CASRSTSRGEQFF
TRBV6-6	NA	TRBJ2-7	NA	TGTGCCAGCAGTTACTCCTACGAGGGCGAGCAGTACTTC	CASSYSYEGEQYF
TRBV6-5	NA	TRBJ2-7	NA	TGTGCCAGCAGTAGCGGTGGCGAGCAGTACTTC	CASSSGGEQYF
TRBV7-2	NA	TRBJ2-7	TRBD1	TGTGCCAGCAGCGTCACAGGGGGCGCCGGCTACGAGCAGTACTTC	CASSVTGGAGYEQYF
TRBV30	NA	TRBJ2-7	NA	TGTGCCTGGACCGTGGGGAGCTCCTACGAGCAGTACTTC	CAWTVGSSYEQYF
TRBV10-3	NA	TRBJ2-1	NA	TGTGCCATCAGTGACCGGGACAATGAGCAGTTCTTC	CAISDRDNEQFF
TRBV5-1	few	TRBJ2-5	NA	TGCGCCAGCAGCTTGAGAGGCGAGACCCAGTACTTC	CASSLRGETQYF
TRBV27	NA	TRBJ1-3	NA	TGTGCCAGCAGACAGGACGGTTTAAGTGGAAACACCATATATTTT	CASRQDGLSGNTIYF
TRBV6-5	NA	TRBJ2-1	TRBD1	TGTGCCAGCACCTGGACAGGGGGCGCATACAATGAGCAGTTCTTC	CASTWTGGAYNEQFF
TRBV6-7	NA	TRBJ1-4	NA	TGTGCCAGCAGGTACCGATCGGGGGAAAAACTGTTTTTT	CASRYRSGEKLFF
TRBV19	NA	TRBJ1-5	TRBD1	TGTGCCAGTAGGATAGGACAGGGCTGGGGCAATCAGCCCCAGCATTTT	CASRIGQGWGNQPQHF
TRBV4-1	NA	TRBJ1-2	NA	TGCGCCAGCAGCCAATCTACCTTTGGATCTCGCGGTGTCTACACCTTC	CASSQSTFGSRGVYTF
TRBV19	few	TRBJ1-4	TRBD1	TGTGCCAGCATGGACAGGGGTTATGAAAAACTGTTTTTT	CASMDRGYEKLFF